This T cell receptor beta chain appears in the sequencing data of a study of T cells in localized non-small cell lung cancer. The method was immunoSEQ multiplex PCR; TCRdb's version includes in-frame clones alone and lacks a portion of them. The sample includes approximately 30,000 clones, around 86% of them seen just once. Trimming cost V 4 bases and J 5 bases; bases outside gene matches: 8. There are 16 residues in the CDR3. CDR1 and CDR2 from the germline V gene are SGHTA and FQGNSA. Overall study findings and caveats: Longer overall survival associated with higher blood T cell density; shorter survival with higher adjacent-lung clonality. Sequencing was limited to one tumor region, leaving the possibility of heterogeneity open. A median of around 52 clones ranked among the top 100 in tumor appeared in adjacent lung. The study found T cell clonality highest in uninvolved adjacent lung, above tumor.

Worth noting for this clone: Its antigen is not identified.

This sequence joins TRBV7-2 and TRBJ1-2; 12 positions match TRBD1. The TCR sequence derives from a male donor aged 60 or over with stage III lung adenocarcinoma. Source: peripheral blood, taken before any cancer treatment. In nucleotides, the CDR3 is TGTGCCAGCAGCTATAGGAGGGACAGGGGGCAATATGGCTACACCTTC. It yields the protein CASSYRRDRGQYGYTF.